The 22 T cell receptor beta chains given below trace back to one sample, sequenced in a study of shared clonotypes between healthy human individuals. This table comes from immunoSEQ multiplex PCR, and its TCRdb copy is limited to in-frame clones, with some not included. The sample includes over 400,000 clones, approximately 80% of them seen just once. Sequenced: PBMCs. Receptors originate from a woman aged 40 to 49 in good health. Some clones in this sample may be carry-over from other donors' samples.

This clone came up a few times. The chain employs TRBV11-2 and TRBJ1-5; no clear D. The CDR3 is made up of 13 amino acids. V gave up 10 bases and J gave up 0 bases, with 10 bases separating them. The germline CDR1 and CDR2 sequences are SGHAT and FQNNGV. The CDR3 is CAITGPSNQPQHF. CDR3 in DNA: TGTGCCATAACCGGGCCTAGCAATCAGCCCCAGCATTTT.

V and J are TRBV28 and TRBJ2-1; TRBD2 matches at 10 bases. V shed 4 bases, J shed 5 bases, and the junction held 8 bases outside the gene matches. The CDR3 consists of 16 residues. Germline V gene sequence: CDR1 MDHEN, CDR2 SYDVKM. CDR3 region: CASSSLSSGSHNEQFF. CDR3 coding DNA: TGTGCCAGCAGTTCGTTGTCTAGCGGGAGCCACAATGAGCAGTTCTTC.

The chain couples TRBV6-5 to TRBJ1-2; D gene uncertain. CDR1 and CDR2 from the germline V gene are MNHEY and SVGAGI. This CDR3 contains 14 residues. V lost 5 bases and J lost 7, with 17 bases in between. CDR3: CASSPPFPLGGYTF. The CDR3 DNA sequence: TGTGCCAGCAGTCCGCCGTTCCCCCTCGGTGGCTACACCTTC.

CDR3 protein: CASKQRDDTGELFF. The DNA for the CDR3 is TGTGCCAGTAAACAGCGGGACGACACCGGGGAGCTGTTTTTT. The chain employs TRBV19 and TRBJ2-2, with 7 positions matching TRBD2. Germline V CDR1 and CDR2: LNHDA, SQIVND (reference sequence). J was trimmed by 3 bases and V by 7 bases; bases with no gene match: 5. The CDR3 length is 14 residues.

The gene calls are TRBV19 and TRBJ2-6, with D unclear. In germline, CDR1 is LNHDA, CDR2 SQIVND (reference sequence). The ends were cut back, 5 bases at V and 5 bases at J, with 22 bases in the middle. The CDR3 runs to 18 residues. CDR3 DNA sequence: TGTGCCAGTAGTGAGCCATTGACATCACAAAGTCGGGCCAACGTCCTGACTTTC. Translation: CASSEPLTSQSRANVLTF.

This clone was detected only once. The genes are TRBV19 and TRBJ1-4, with TRBD1 as a possible D gene (5 bases). CDR3 length: 14 residues. Germline V gene sequence: CDR1 LNHDA, CDR2 SQIVND (reference sequence). V gave up 3 bases and J gave up 8 bases, with 13 bases separating them. This CDR3 reads CASSMIGGEEKLFF. The CDR3 coding sequence is TGTGCCAGTAGTATGATCGGGGGTGAGGAAAAACTGTTTTTT.

The chain combines TRBV7-6 with TRBJ2-6; possibly TRBD1 or TRBD2 for D (5 bases each). V was clipped by 2 bases and J by 4 bases, with 9 bases between them. The CDR3 sequence is 15 residues long. Germline values: CDR1 SGHVS, CDR2 FNYEAQ. The CDR3 DNA reads as TGTGCCAGCAGCTTAAGGGGACCAGGGGCCAACGTCCTGACTTTC. It specifies CASSLRGPGANVLTF.

The sample holds one count of this clone. The CDR3 DNA follows: TGTGCCAGCAGCCCAGTGGCCTCTCAATACGAGCAGTACTTC. Translating gives CASSPVASQYEQYF. V usage is TRBV7-9 and J usage is TRBJ2-7; unclear D gene. Germline CDR1 is SEHNR and CDR2 is FQNEAQ (reference sequence). This CDR3 contains 14 residues. The V end lost 5 bases, the J end lost 4 bases, and 15 bases lay between the germline ends.

The V and J genes are TRBV7-2 and TRBJ1-2; 9 nucleotides agree with TRBD1. Trimming removed 4 bases from V and 2 bases from J; junction bases left unmatched: 8. The CDR3 consists of 16 residues. The germline gives CDR1 SGHTA, CDR2 FQGNSA. In DNA, the CDR3 is TGTGCCAGCAGCTCGCAAACCGGGACAGGGAACTATGGCTACACCTTC. It specifies CASSSQTGTGNYGYTF. The complete variable domain, with remaining parts taken from reference TRBV7-2 and TRBJ1-2, reads GAGVSQSPSNKVTEKGKDVELRCDPISGHTALYWYRQSLGQGLEFLIYFQGNSAPDKSGLPSDRFSAERTGGSVSTLTIQRTQQEDSAVYLCASSSQTGTGNYGYTFGSGTRLTVV.

The V gene is TRBV5-5, the J gene TRBJ2-4; D might be TRBD1 or TRBD2, each matching 6 bases. Trimming removed 4 bases at V and 3 bases at J, with 14 bases between. The CDR3 spans 15 residues. The germline V gene has CDR1 SGHKS and CDR2 YYEKEE (reference sequence). CDR3 DNA: TGTGCCAGCAGCGCCCGGGGGCAGGGCAAAAACATTCAGTACTTC. Translation: CASSARGQGKNIQYF.

This chain connects TRBV6-6 to TRBJ1-3; TRBD1 matches at 12 bases. The CDR3 is 15 amino acids. Germline loops: CDR1 MNHNY, CDR2 SVGAGI (reference sequence). V was pared by 5 bases and J by 8 bases, with 7 bases of the junction left unmatched. This chain's CDR3 is CASSPGTGGIYTIYF. CDR3 bases: TGTGCCAGCAGTCCCGGGACAGGGGGCATTTACACCATATATTTT.

CDR3 nucleotide sequence: TGTGCCAGCAGCCAAGACCCCTCCGGGGGCGCGATCTATGGCTACACCTTC. Encoded protein: CASSQDPSGGAIYGYTF. V gene TRBV14 combines with J gene TRBJ1-2; D might be TRBD1 (6 bases). V gave up 0 bases and J gave up 4 bases, with 18 bases separating them. Germline V lookup: CDR1 SGHDN, CDR2 FVKESK. The CDR3 is 17 residues long.

This clone came up once. V gene TRBV6-1 combines with J gene TRBJ1-3; no clear D. The CDR3 totals 16 residues. Germline V gene lookup returns CDR1 MNHNS and CDR2 SASEGT. V lost 3 bases and J 4 bases, leaving 16 bases between the germline ends. Here the CDR3 reads CASSESRQSLGNTIYF. CDR3 DNA sequence: TGTGCCAGCAGTGAGTCCCGCCAGAGCCTCGGAAACACCATATATTTT.

The V and J genes are TRBV4-2 and TRBJ1-2, with D uncertain. V was pared by 0 bases and J by 5 bases, with 16 bases between. The CDR3 contains 16 residues. From germline, CDR1 is LGHNA and CDR2 YNFKEQ. The CDR3: CASSQEIASSPYGYTF. The CDR3 DNA follows: TGTGCCAGCAGCCAAGAAATCGCCAGCTCACCTTATGGCTACACCTTC.

The J gene is TRBJ2-1, the V gene TRBV30; 14 positions match TRBD2. The V segment lost 0 bases and the J segment 9 bases; nucleotides outside the gene matches: 4. CDR1 GTSNPN and CDR2 SVGIG come from the germline V gene (reference sequence). The CDR3 covers 15 residues. In nucleotides, the CDR3 is TGTGCCTGGAGTGTGGGACTAGCGGGAGTGGGTGAGCAGTTCTTC. Translation: CAWSVGLAGVGEQFF.

The chain is built from TRBV5-4 and TRBJ1-2; D gene uncertain. V was trimmed by 4 bases and J by 4 bases, leaving 17 bases between them. Germline-derived CDR1 and CDR2 are SGHNT and YYREEE (reference sequence). The CDR3 sequence is 15 residues long. This CDR3 is CASSTQDRAAYGYTF. Here the CDR3 DNA reads TGTGCCAGCAGCACCCAGGACCGGGCAGCCTATGGCTACACCTTC.

The genes are TRBV6-5 and TRBJ2-2; 7 nucleotides align to TRBD1. The germline V gene encodes CDR1 MNHEY and CDR2 SVGAGI. The CDR3 is 15 amino acids. V shed 6 bases and J 5 bases; nucleotides not matched to a gene: 9. The CDR3 region has the DNA TGTGCCAGCAGGAACACAGGGGTGATGACCGGGGAGCTGTTTTTT. Translating gives CASRNTGVMTGELFF.

The chain has TRBV5-1 and TRBJ2-2, with 9 bases aligning to TRBD2. CDR1 and CDR2 from the germline V gene are SGHRS and YFSETQ. V trimming: 7 bases; J trimming: 7 bases; junction bases outside the gene matches: 14. CDR3 length: 16 residues. The CDR3, as DNA: TGCGCCAGCGGCAGGATAGCGGGAGCGACTGACGGGGAGCTGTTTTTT. It codes for CASGRIAGATDGELFF.

This chain connects TRBV2 to TRBJ2-2; 8 nucleotides agree with TRBD2. The CDR3 spans 16 residues. J gave up 0 bases and V 4 bases, and 4 bases lay outside the gene matches. From germline, CDR1 is SNHLY and CDR2 FYNNEI. In DNA form, the CDR3 reads TGTGCCAGCAGTGTGAGCGGGAGAACGAACACCGGGGAGCTGTTTTTT. Protein product: CASSVSGRTNTGELFF.

The chain is built from TRBV27 and TRBJ2-1; D tentatively reads TRBD1 or TRBD2 (5 bases each). Trimming shortened V by 7 bases and J by 6 bases, and 16 bases separated the two germline ends. CDR1 is MNHEY and CDR2 is SMNVEV in the germline V gene (reference sequence). The CDR3 has 14 residues. This chain's CDR3 is CASTSNRGGNEQFF. The CDR3 nucleotides read TGTGCCAGCACTTCCAACCGGGGCGGCAATGAGCAGTTCTTC.

This clone appeared a single time. The J gene is TRBJ2-1, the V gene TRBV5-6, with 7 bases that match TRBD2. Germline trimming cut 1 base from V and 3 bases from J; bases unmatched to any gene: 4. This CDR3 is 15 amino acids long. Germline lookup yields CDR1 SGHDT and CDR2 YYEEEE. The DNA for the CDR3 is TGTGCCAGCAGCTTGTTTGCGGGAGACTACAATGAGCAGTTCTTC. It translates to CASSLFAGDYNEQFF.

This clone was counted only a few times. The V and J genes are TRBV11-3 and TRBJ2-7, with D uncertain. CDR1 and CDR2 (germline): SGHNT, YENEEA. The CDR3 sequence is 13 residues long. Trimming shortened V by 2 bases and J by 3 bases, and 8 bases separated the two germline ends. The CDR3 is CASSLKSGYEQYF. The CDR3 bases are TGTGCCAGCAGCTTAAAATCGGGCTACGAGCAGTACTTC.